The 32 T cell receptor beta chains below come from one sample, sequenced in a study of read filtering for tumor transcriptome and immune sequencing (dated by TCRdb to 2019 to 2021). The sequencer was an Illumina HiSeq 4000. The Immunoverse kit was used to build TCR libraries from approximately 410 ng RNA, with molecular barcoded adaptors covering alpha/delta and beta/gamma chains. The public reads were run again by TCRdb, first through fastp at Q25 and then through MiXCR, and only productive beta chains were kept. Every CDR3 protein is listed once, alongside the most common genes and DNA of its rows. For this sample there are about 25,000 distinct CDR3 sequences; 22% appear just once. More than 40% of the sample is held by the ten biggest clonotypes. The sequencing sample was made of a population of CD138-negative cells sorted from bone marrow. This sample's cell subset or site label indicates: bone marrow mononuclear cells depleted of CD138+ plasma/myeloma cells by negative magnetic selection. Source of these receptors: a donor aged 40 or older with multiple myeloma.

This clonotype was counted many times. The rearrangement joins TRBV15 to TRBJ2-3; possible D gene TRBD2, 6 bases. V lost 1 base to trimming and J lost 0 bases, with 14 bases between them. CDR1 LNHNV and CDR2 YYDKDF come from the germline V gene (reference sequence). The CDR3 is made up of 17 amino acids. CDR3 sequence: CATSRALGLTSTDTQYF. CDR3 nucleotides: TGTGCCACCAGCAGAGCCCTAGGACTAACTAGCACAGATACGCAGTATTTT. The complete variable domain, with remaining parts taken from reference TRBV15 and TRBJ2-3, reads DAMVIQNPRYQVTQFGKPVTLSCSQTLNHNVMYWYQQKSSQAPKLLFHYYDKDFNNEADTPDNFQSRRPNTSFCFLDIRSPGLGDTAMYLCATSRALGLTSTDTQYFGPGTRLTVL.

In this sample, this clonotype is medium-sized. The J gene is TRBJ2-1, the V gene TRBV20-1; 8 bases match TRBD2. Germline trimming cut 4 bases from V and 3 bases from J; bases unmatched to any gene: 5. The V gene's germline CDR1 is DFQATT and CDR2 SNEGSKA (reference sequence). The CDR3 extends over 14 amino acids. The CDR3 reads CSAIIAGLYNEQFF. The CDR3 DNA is TGCAGTGCTATCATAGCGGGACTCTACAATGAGCAGTTCTTC.

Concerning this clonotype itself: Since a much larger clone is just one base distant, this may be a read error. This rearrangement joins TRBV9 to TRBJ1-1, with TRBD1 matching 8 bases. Unmatched junction bases numbered 6, after V lost 4 bases and J lost 4 bases. The CDR3 contains 14 residues. Germline V gives CDR1 SGDLS, CDR2 YYNGEE. The CDR3 protein is CASSTGQGCTEAFF. DNA for the CDR3: TGTGCCAGCAGCACCGGACAGGGATGCACTGAAGCTTTCTTT. The full variable domain, with the rest looked up from reference TRBV9 and TRBJ1-1, is DSGVTQTPKHLITATGQRVTLRCSPRSGDLSVYWYQQSLDQGLQFLIQYYNGEERAKGNILERFSAQQFPDLHSELNLSSLELGDSALYFCASSTGQGCTEAFFGQGTRLTVV.

In the case of this clonotype: Compared with germline, one end of the junction differs, possibly owing to a read error. The chain joins TRBV7-8 to TRBJ1-1, with D maybe TRBD1 (5 bases). CDR1 SGHVS and CDR2 FQNEAQ come from the germline V gene. CDR3 length equals 14 residues. The CDR3 DNA is TGTGCCAGCAGCCCAGACAGCGGGAGCACTGGAGCTTTCTTT. Amino acids: CASSPDSGSTGAFF.

This clonotype was observed at least ten times. The chain combines TRBV10-3 with TRBJ1-1; the match to TRBD1 covers 10 bases. The CDR3 sequence is 13 residues long. Germline CDR1 reads ENHRY; CDR2 reads SYGVKD. With 5 bases clipped from V and 8 bases from J, the junction kept 5 bases outside the gene matches. The CDR3 here is CAISIGQGDEAFF. In nucleotides, the CDR3 is TGTGCCATCAGTATAGGACAGGGGGACGAAGCTTTCTTT.

A few counts support this clonotype. The V gene is TRBV5-1, the J gene TRBJ2-3; either TRBD1 or TRBD2 may fit D (5 bases each). The germline V and J ends were trimmed by 5 bases and 3 bases, with 13 bases remaining between them. There are 14 residues in the CDR3. Germline lookup yields CDR1 SGHRS and CDR2 YFSETQ. DNA for the CDR3: TGCGCCAGCAGTAGGGACGGCAGTACAGATACGCAGTATTTT. This gives the protein CASSRDGSTDTQYF. The full variable domain, its missing parts supplied by reference TRBV5-1 and TRBJ2-3, is KAGVTQTPRYLIKTRGQQVTLSCSPISGHRSVSWYQQTPGQGLQFLFEYFSETQRNKGNFPGRFSGRQFSNSRSEMNVSTLELGDSALYLCASSRDGSTDTQYFGPGTRLTVL.

This clonotype was detected ten times or more. This chain links TRBV3-1 with TRBJ2-7; 8 bases fit TRBD1. The V gene end was trimmed by 4 bases and the J gene end by 5 bases; junction bases not matched to a gene: 10. Germline CDR1 is LGHDT and CDR2 is YNNKEL (reference sequence). CDR3 length equals 15 residues. In DNA, the CDR3 is TGTGCCAGCAGCCTCGGGGGACAGGCTCTCGACGAGCAGTACTTC. This gives the protein CASSLGGQALDEQYF.

This clonotype showed up many times. The J gene is TRBJ1-1, the V gene TRBV5-1; the D is unclear. Germline-derived CDR1 and CDR2 are SGHRS and YFSETQ. Trimming left V 1 base short and J 1 base short, with 8 bases between. The CDR3 runs to 14 residues. Here the CDR3 reads CASSLTRQNTEAFF. The DNA for the CDR3 is TGCGCCAGCAGCTTGACCAGACAGAACACTGAAGCTTTCTTT.

This clonotype was found many times. V and J are TRBV27 and TRBJ2-7; 10 bases are a match to TRBD1. Trimming at V came to 6 bases and at J to 2 bases, leaving 7 bases not matched to a gene. The CDR3 covers 15 residues. Per the germline V gene, CDR1 is MNHEY and CDR2 is SMNVEV (reference sequence). CDR3 in amino acids: CASSSAGQGTYEQYF. CDR3 sequence (DNA): TGTGCCAGCAGCTCCGCGGGACAGGGGACCTACGAGCAGTACTTC.

In this sample, this clonotype is medium-sized (0.01 to 0.1%). The V and J genes are TRBV12-3 or TRBV12-4 and TRBJ2-1; no clear D gene. With 3 bases removed from V and 0 bases from J, the gap between germline ends came to 9 bases. The CDR3 is made up of 15 amino acids. The CDR3 DNA reads TGTGCCAGCAGTTTTGGACCGAGCTCCTACAATGAGCAGTTCTTC. Translated: CASSFGPSSYNEQFF.

The chain couples TRBV5-1 to TRBJ1-5, with TRBD1 as a possible D gene (5 bases). The CDR3 is 16 residues long. The germline V gene has CDR1 SGHRS and CDR2 YFSETQ. Trimming cost V 5 bases and J 0 bases, with 15 bases left between them. The CDR3 here is CASSPGHANSNQPQHF. In nucleotides, the CDR3 is TGCGCCAGCAGTCCCGGACACGCCAATAGCAATCAGCCCCAGCATTTT.

This clonotype was detected a few times. V and J are TRBV12-3 or TRBV12-4 and TRBJ1-3; D call uncertain. Trimming stripped 3 bases from V and 7 bases from J, with 4 bases between. The CDR3 is 11 residues long. The CDR3 region is CASSFRNTIYF. CDR3 nucleotide sequence: TGTGCCAGCAGTTTCAGGAACACCATATATTTT.

This clonotype was recorded many times. The rearrangement uses TRBV6-5 and TRBJ2-1; 7 nucleotides agree with TRBD2. From germline, CDR1 is MNHEY and CDR2 SVGAGI. CDR3 length: 15 amino acids. V was clipped by 5 bases and J by 4 bases; unmatched bases: 8. The CDR3 region is CASSARRGEYNEQFF. The CDR3 DNA sequence: TGTGCCAGCAGTGCCCGACGGGGGGAGTACAATGAGCAGTTCTTC.

The chain carries TRBV3-1 and TRBJ1-2; the match to TRBD1 covers 7 bases. Unmatched junction bases numbered 7, after V lost 3 bases and J lost 6 bases. In germline, CDR1 is LGHDT, CDR2 YNNKEL (reference sequence). CDR3 length: 14 residues. For the CDR3, the DNA is TGTGCCAGCAGCCACACGACAGGGTTTAATGGCTACACCTTC. This codes for CASSHTTGFNGYTF.

This clonotype was counted a few times. The chain is built from TRBV3-1 and TRBJ2-1; maybe TRBD1 (6 bases). The V gene's germline CDR1 is LGHDT and CDR2 YNNKEL (reference sequence). Deletions cut 1 base from V and 8 bases from J, with 18 bases between. The CDR3 consists of 16 residues. CDR3 protein: CASSQGGTTRRDEQFF. As DNA, the CDR3 is TGTGCCAGCAGCCAAGGGGGGACAACCCGACGGGATGAGCAGTTCTTC.

As concerns this clonotype: A read error is the likely source, as a far larger clone sits one nucleotide away. The CDR3 does not close with the conserved phenylalanine or tryptophan, likely indicating a read error. The V and J genes are TRBV7-2 and TRBJ2-7; no definite D call. From germline, CDR1 is SGHTA and CDR2 FQGNSA. CDR3 length equals 14 residues. V was clipped by 2 bases and J by 5 bases, with 13 bases between them. The chain's CDR3 is CASSLNLPRDEQYL. The DNA for the CDR3 is TGTGCCAGCAGCTTAAATTTGCCCCGCGACGAGCAGTACCTC.

Remarks on this clonotype: Possible read error: a much larger clone is one base away. The rearrangement links TRBV9 to TRBJ2-5; 8 bases fit TRBD2. Germline V gene sequence: CDR1 SGDLS, CDR2 YYNGEE. V trimming: 7 bases; J trimming: 1 base; junction bases outside the gene matches: 9. CDR3 length: 15 amino acids. The CDR3 DNA reads TGTGCCAGCGGCGCGTATAGCGGGGTCCAAGAGACCCAGTACTTC. Protein: CASGAYSGVQETQYF.

This clonotype has a count of ten or more. This chain links TRBV30 with TRBJ2-1, with D possibly being TRBD1 (5 bases). The CDR3 is 12 amino acids. V lost 4 bases to trimming and J lost 8 bases, with 12 bases between them. CDR1 and CDR2 from the germline V gene are GTSNPN and SVGIG (reference sequence). The CDR3 region has the DNA TGTGCCTGGACCGCAGGGTTCCATGAGCAGTTCTTC. Translation gives CAWTAGFHEQFF. Full variable domain (outside the CDR3, taken from reference TRBV30 and TRBJ2-1): SQTIHQWPATLVQPVGSPLSLECTVEGTSNPNLYWYRQAAGRGLQLLFYSVGIGQISSEVPQNLSASRPQDRQFILSSKKLLLSDSGFYLCAWTAGFHEQFFGPGTRLTVL.

The chain carries TRBV10-3 and TRBJ1-1; D perhaps matches TRBD1 (6 bases). V gave up 2 bases and J gave up 1 base, with 8 bases separating them. Germline V gene data show CDR1 as ENHRY and CDR2 as SYGVKD. The CDR3 runs to 14 residues. CDR3 bases: TGTGCCATCAGTGAGAAGGGGGAGAACACTGAAGCTTTCTTT. Its translation is CAISEKGENTEAFF.

In regard to this clonotype: This sequence may be a read error, since a much larger clone differs from it by one base. The gene calls are TRBV6-1 and TRBJ2-2, with TRBD2 matching over 8 bases. The V gene's germline CDR1 is MNHNS and CDR2 SASEGT. The CDR3 totals 14 residues. In DNA form, the CDR3 reads TGTGCCACCTCCCCGGGGGGGAACATCGGGGAGCTGTTTTTT. Translated, it gives CATSPGGNIGELFF.

The rearrangement links TRBV6-5 to TRBJ2-5; 12 bases match TRBD2. This CDR3 comprises 17 residues. The germline V gene has CDR1 MNHEY and CDR2 SVGAGI. Trimming cost V 8 bases and J 3 bases; bases outside gene matches: 13. CDR3 sequence: CASGGELAGGEKETQYF. The CDR3 DNA sequence: TGTGCCAGCGGTGGAGAACTAGCGGGAGGCGAAAAAGAGACCCAGTACTTC.

The chain recombines TRBV5-8 with TRBJ1-5; TRBD1 is a possible D gene (5 bases). The length of the CDR3 is 13 residues. Germline CDR1 SGHTS, CDR2 YDEGEE. Trimming cost V 4 bases and J 6 bases, with 11 bases left between them. The CDR3 loop reads CASSGQGIQPQHF. CDR3 in DNA: TGTGCCAGCAGCGGGCAGGGAATTCAGCCCCAGCATTTT.

This clonotype has a count of ten or more. This chain links TRBV20-1 with TRBJ2-2; no clear D. With 5 bases removed from V and 5 bases from J, the gap between germline ends came to 12 bases. This CDR3 is 13 amino acids long. Looked up from germline, CDR1 is DFQATT and CDR2 is SNEGSKA (reference sequence). The CDR3 DNA reads as TGCAGTGCTCGTCGGATGGGGACCGGGGAGCTGTTTTTT. Translated: CSARRMGTGELFF.

This clonotype was counted at least ten times. The chain employs TRBV11-2 and TRBJ2-1; D uncertain. The CDR3 has 10 amino acids. Germline V gene lookup returns CDR1 SGHAT and CDR2 FQNNGV. Trimming shortened V by 4 bases and J by 5 bases, and 0 bases separated the two germline ends. CDR3 protein: CASSYNEQFF. The CDR3 nucleotides read TGTGCCAGCAGCTACAATGAGCAGTTCTTC.

This clonotype was seen just once. A read error is possible here, since a much larger clone lies one base away. This chain joins TRBV20-1 and TRBJ2-3, with 11 positions matching TRBD2. CDR3 length: 15 residues. The V gene end was trimmed by 5 bases and the J gene end by 3 bases; junction bases not matched to a gene: 7. In germline, CDR1 is DFQATT, CDR2 SNEGSKA (reference sequence). The CDR3 here is CSAPTSGGSTDTQYF. The CDR3 DNA reads TGCAGTGCTCCTACTAGCGGGGGATCAACAGATACGCAGTATTTT.

This clonotype was picked up many times. The rearrangement joins TRBV3-1 to TRBJ1-1; 7 bases fit TRBD1. The V gene's germline CDR1 is LGHDT and CDR2 YNNKEL (reference sequence). The V and J ends lost 5 bases and 1 base, in that order; junction bases with no gene match: 4. CDR3 length: 14 residues. CDR3 sequence: CASSSYRGNTEAFF. For the CDR3, the DNA is TGTGCCAGCAGCTCCTACAGGGGGAACACTGAAGCTTTCTTT.

This clonotype was counted many times. The chain joins TRBV20-1 to TRBJ2-1; D unclear. CDR1 and CDR2 (germline): DFQATT, SNEGSKA (reference sequence). This CDR3 is 13 amino acids long. Trimming pared 0 bases from V and 4 bases from J, leaving 7 bases between. CDR3 loop: CSAREPAYNEQFF. The CDR3 DNA is TGCAGTGCTAGAGAGCCAGCTTACAATGAGCAGTTCTTC.

This clonotype has at least ten counts. The V call is TRBV6-1, the J call TRBJ1-1, with D possibly matching TRBD1 (6 bases). Germline V lookup: CDR1 MNHNS, CDR2 SASEGT. Trimming took 3 bases from V and 6 from J, leaving 8 bases between them. The CDR3 has 12 amino acids. The CDR3 region has the DNA TGTGCCAGCAGTGACTACAGGGCTGAAGCTTTCTTT. Its translation is CASSDYRAEAFF.

The genes are TRBV7-9 and TRBJ2-7, with 7 bases identical to TRBD1. Per germline, CDR1 SEHNR and CDR2 FQNEAQ (reference sequence). Unmatched junction bases numbered 11, after V lost 5 bases and J lost 4 bases. This CDR3 comprises 15 residues. CDR3 loop: CASSVSGTARYEQYF. The CDR3 nucleotides are TGTGCCAGCAGCGTATCCGGGACAGCTCGATACGAGCAGTACTTC.

This clonotype was recorded many times. The V call is TRBV27, the J call TRBJ2-1; 14 positions match TRBD2. Germline V gene lookup returns CDR1 MNHEY and CDR2 SMNVEV (reference sequence). The CDR3 has 18 residues. V lost 7 bases to trimming and J lost 4 bases; unmatched junction nucleotides: 12. The CDR3 here is CASKTLWTSGGPYNEQFF. CDR3 DNA: TGTGCCAGCAAAACCCTCTGGACTAGCGGGGGGCCTTACAATGAGCAGTTCTTC.

The chain links TRBV6-1 to TRBJ1-2, with D possibly TRBD1 on 5 matching bases. CDR1 MNHNS and CDR2 SASEGT come from the germline V gene. CDR3 length: 14 amino acids. Trimming pared 8 bases from V and 8 bases from J, leaving 21 bases between. The DNA of the CDR3 is TGTGCCAGCGTTGCCCTCAGGGCCCTCTACGGCTACACCTTC. Protein: CASVALRALYGYTF.

A note on this clonotype: Since a far larger clone is one base different, this is likely a read error. The chain is built from TRBV11-2 and TRBJ2-5, with D possibly being TRBD2 (6 bases). Trimming cost V 5 bases and J 11 bases, with 30 bases left between them. The CDR3 spans 17 residues. Germline V gene lookup returns CDR1 SGHAT and CDR2 FQNNGV. The CDR3 sequence is CASSLQGWARGYNEQYF. As DNA, the CDR3 is TGTGCCAGCAGCCTACAAGGTTGGGCCCGGGGGTACAATGAGCAGTACTTC.